This T cell receptor (beta chain) was sequenced for a study of vaccination and CD4 T cells after COVID-19. Study information: Nasal swab PCR had detected SARS-CoV-2 in convalescent patients, several mild and one severe.

This sample's treatment: roughly 10-day PBMC culture with coronavirus spike peptide pools or control peptides (ViraFEST assay). The study sequenced cultured CD4+ T cell DNA using the Oncomine TCR Beta short-read assay. Investigators obtained genomic DNA by extraction from cultured CD4+ T cells. TCRdb re-called the PCR reads with MiXCR, one entry per CDR3 protein. The sample lists approximately 18,000 distinct CDR3 sequences; roughly 50% were seen once. Details on this clonotype: Its target is not known.

Study outcomes and limitations: In convalescent patients, a median around 87% of reactive clones appeared only post-vaccination.

Input material: CD4+ T cells from blood, cultured in vitro. This receptor was obtained from a human donor who had recovered from COVID-19.

The CDR3, as DNA: TGTGCCAGCAACCCGGGGTATGGGACAGGGGGTTATGAGCAGTTCTTC. It encodes CASNPGYGTGGYEQFF. The rearrangement joins TRBV6-1 to TRBJ2-1; TRBD1 agrees at 11 bases. The CDR3 covers 16 residues. CDR1 and CDR2 from the germline V gene are MNHNS and SASEGT. V lost 7 bases to trimming and J lost 8 bases; unmatched junction nucleotides: 13.